There are many counts of the clone carrying this TCR beta chain. Its target is not known. The protocol attached unique molecular identifiers to individual cDNA molecules. TCRdb reprocessed the 5' RACE reads with MiXCR, giving one entry per CDR3 protein. Among tens of thousands of distinct CDR3 sequences, over 5% were seen once, and the ten largest hold around an eighth. The data belong to a study of early T cells in non-severe SARS-CoV-2 infection. Study context: It was bulk RNA from unsorted whole blood that was sequenced, and the chains were unpaired.

CDR3 length equals 14 residues. CDR1 and CDR2 (germline): MNHEY, SVGAGI. The V and J ends lost 6 bases and 5 bases respectively, with 17 bases between them. The study's findings and limits: Reliance on VDJdb matching favored anti-spike CD8 responses; private and CD4 specificities were missed.

This TCR came from an adult who was a healthcare worker with PCR-confirmed SARS-CoV-2 infection or an uninfected control (not recorded which). This rearrangement joins TRBV6-5 to TRBJ2-7, with D possibly matching TRBD1 (6 bases). The source material was whole blood. The CDR3 protein is CASRVPGHLDEQYF. The CDR3 bases are TGTGCCAGCAGAGTACCGGGACACCTTGACGAGCAGTACTTC.